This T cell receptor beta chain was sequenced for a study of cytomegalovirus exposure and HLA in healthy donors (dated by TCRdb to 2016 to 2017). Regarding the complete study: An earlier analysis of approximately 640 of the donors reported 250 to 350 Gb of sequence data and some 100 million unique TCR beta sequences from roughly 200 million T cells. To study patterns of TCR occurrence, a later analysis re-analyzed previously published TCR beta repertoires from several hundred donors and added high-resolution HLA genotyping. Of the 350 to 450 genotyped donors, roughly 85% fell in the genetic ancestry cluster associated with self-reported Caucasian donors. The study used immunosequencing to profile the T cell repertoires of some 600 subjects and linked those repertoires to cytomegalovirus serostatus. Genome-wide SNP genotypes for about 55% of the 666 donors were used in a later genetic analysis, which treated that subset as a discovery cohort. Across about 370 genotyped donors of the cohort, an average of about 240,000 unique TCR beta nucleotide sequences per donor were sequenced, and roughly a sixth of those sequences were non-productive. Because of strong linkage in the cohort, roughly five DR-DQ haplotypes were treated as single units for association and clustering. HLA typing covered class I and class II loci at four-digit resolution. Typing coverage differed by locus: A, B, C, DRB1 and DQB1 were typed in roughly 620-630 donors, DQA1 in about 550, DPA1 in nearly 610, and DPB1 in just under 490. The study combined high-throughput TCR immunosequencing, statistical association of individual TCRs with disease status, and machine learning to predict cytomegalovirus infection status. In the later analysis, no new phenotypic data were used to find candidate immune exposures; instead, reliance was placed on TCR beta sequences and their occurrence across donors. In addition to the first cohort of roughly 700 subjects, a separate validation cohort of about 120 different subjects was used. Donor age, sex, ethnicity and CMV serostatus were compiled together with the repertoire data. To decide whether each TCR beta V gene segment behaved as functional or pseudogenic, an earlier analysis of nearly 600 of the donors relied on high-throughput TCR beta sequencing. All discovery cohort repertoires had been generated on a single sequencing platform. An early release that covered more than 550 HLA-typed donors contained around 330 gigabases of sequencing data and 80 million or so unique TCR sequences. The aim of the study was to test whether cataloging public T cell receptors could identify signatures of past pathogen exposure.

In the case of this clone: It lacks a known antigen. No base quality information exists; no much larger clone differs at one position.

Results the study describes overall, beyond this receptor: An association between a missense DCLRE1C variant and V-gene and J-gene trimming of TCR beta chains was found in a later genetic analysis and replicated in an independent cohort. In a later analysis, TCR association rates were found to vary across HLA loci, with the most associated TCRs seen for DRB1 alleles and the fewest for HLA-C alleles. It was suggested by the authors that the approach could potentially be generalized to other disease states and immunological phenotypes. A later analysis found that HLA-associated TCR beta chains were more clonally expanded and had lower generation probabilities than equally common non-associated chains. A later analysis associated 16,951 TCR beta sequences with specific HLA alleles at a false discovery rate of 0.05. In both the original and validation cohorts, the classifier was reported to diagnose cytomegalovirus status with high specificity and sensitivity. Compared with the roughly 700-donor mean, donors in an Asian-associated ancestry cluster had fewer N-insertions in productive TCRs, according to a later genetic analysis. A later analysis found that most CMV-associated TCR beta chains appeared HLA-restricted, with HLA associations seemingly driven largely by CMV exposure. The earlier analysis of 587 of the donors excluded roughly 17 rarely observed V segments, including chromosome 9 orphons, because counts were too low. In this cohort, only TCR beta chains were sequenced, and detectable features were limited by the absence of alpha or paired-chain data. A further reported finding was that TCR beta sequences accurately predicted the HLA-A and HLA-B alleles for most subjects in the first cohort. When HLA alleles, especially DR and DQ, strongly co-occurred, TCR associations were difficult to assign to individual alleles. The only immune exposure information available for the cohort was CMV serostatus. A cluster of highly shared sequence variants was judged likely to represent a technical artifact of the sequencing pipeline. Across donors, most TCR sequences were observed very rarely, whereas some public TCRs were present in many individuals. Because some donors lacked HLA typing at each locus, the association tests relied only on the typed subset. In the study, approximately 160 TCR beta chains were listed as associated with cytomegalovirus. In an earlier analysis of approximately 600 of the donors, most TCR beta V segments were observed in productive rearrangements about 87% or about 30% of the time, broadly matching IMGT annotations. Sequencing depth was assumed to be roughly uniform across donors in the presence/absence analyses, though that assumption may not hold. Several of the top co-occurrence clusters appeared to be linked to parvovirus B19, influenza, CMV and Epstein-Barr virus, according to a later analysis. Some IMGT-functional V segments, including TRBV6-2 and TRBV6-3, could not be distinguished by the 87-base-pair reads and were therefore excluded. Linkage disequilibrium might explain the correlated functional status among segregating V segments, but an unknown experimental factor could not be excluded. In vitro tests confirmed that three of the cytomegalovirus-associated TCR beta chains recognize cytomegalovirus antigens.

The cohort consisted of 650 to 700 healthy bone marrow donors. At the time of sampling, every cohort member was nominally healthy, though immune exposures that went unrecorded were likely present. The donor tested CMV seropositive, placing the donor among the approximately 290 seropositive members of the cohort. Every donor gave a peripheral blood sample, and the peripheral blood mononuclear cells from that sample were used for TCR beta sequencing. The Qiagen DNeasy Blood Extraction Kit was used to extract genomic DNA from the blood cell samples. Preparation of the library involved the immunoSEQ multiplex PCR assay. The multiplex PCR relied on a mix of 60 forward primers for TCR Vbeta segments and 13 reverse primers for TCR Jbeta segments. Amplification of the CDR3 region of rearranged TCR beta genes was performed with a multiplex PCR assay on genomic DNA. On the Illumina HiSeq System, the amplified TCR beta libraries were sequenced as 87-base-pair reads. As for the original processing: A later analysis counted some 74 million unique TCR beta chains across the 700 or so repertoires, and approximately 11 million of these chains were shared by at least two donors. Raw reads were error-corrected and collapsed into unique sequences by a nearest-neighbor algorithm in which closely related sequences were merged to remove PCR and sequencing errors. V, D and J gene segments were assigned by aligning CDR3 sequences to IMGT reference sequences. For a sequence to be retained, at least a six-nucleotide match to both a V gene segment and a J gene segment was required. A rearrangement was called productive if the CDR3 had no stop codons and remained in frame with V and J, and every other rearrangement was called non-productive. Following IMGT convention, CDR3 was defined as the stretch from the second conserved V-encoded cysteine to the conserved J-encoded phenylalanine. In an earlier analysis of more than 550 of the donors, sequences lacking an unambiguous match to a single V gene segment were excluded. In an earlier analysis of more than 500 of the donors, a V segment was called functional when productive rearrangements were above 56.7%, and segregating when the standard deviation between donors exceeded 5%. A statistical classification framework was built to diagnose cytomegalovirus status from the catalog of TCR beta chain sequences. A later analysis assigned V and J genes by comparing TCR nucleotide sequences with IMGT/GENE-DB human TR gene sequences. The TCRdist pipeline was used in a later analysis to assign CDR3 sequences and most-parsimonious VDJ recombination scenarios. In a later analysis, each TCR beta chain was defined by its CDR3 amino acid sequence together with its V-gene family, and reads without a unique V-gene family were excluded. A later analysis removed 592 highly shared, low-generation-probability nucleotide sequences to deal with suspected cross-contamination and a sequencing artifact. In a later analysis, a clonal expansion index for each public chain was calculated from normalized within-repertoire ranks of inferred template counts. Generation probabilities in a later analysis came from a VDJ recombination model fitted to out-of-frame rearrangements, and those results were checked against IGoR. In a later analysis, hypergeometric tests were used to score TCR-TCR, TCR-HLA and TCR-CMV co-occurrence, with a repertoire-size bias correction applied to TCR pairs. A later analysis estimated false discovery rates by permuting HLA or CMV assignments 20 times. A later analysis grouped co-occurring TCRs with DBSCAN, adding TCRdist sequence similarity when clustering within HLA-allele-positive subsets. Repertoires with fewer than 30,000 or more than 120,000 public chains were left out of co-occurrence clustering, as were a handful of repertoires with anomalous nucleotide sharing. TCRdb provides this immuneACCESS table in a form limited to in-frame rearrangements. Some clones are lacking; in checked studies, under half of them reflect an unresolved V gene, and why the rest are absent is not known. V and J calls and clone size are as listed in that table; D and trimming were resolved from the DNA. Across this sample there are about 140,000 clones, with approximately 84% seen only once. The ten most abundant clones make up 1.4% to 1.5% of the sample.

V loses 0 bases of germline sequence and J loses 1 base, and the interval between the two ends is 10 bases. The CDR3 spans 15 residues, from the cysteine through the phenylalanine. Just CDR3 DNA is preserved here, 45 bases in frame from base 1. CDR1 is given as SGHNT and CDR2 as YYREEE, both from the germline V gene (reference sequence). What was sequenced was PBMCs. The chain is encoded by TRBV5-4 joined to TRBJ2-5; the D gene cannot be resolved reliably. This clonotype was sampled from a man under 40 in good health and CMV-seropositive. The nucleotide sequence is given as TGTGCCAGCAGCTTGGGGGTGGGCCGCCAAGAGACCCAGTACTTC. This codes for CASSLGVGRQETQYF.